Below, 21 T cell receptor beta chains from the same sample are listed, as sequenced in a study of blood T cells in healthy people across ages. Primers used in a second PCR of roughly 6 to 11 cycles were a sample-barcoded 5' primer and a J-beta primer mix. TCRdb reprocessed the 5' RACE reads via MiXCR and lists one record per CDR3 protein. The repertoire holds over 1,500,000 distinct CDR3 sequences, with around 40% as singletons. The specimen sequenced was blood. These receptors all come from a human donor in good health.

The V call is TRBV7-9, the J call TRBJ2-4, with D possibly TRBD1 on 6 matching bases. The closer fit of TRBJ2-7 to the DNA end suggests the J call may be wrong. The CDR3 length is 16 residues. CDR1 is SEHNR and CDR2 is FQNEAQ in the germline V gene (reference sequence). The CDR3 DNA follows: TGTGCCAGCAGCGCCCAGGAGGACAGAAGGTCAGACGAGCAGTACTTC. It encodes CASSAQEDRRSDEQYF.

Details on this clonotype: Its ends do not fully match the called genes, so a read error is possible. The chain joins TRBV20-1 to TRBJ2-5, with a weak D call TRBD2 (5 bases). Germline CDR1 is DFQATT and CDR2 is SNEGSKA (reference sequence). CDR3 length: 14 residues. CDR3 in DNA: TGCAGTGCTGGAGATTCGGGAAGCCAAGAGACCCAGTACTTC. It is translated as CSAGDSGSQETQYF.

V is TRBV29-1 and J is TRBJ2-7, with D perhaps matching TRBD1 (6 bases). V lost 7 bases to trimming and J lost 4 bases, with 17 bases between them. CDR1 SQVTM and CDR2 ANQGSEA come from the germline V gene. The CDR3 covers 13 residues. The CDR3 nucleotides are TGCAGCGCAGAGGGCAGGGGAGAGTACGAGCAGTACTTC. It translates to CSAEGRGEYEQYF.

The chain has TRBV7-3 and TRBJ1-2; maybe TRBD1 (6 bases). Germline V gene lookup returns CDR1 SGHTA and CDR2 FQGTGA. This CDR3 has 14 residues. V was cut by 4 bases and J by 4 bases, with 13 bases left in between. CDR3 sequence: CASSSTGNSYGYTF. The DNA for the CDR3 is TGTGCCAGCAGCTCCACAGGGAACAGCTATGGCTACACCTTC.

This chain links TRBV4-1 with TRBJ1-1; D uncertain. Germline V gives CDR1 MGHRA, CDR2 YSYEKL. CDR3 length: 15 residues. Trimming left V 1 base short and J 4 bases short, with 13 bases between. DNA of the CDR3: TGCGCCAGCAGCCAAGGCCCAGGAGAAGCCACTGAAGCTTTCTTT. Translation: CASSQGPGEATEAFF.

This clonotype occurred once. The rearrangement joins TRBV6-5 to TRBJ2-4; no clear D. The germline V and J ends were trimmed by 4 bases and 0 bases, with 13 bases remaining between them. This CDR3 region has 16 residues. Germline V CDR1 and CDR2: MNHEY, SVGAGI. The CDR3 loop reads CASSSGSSLAKNIQYF. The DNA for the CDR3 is TGTGCCAGCAGTTCGGGCTCCTCTCTAGCCAAAAACATTCAGTACTTC.

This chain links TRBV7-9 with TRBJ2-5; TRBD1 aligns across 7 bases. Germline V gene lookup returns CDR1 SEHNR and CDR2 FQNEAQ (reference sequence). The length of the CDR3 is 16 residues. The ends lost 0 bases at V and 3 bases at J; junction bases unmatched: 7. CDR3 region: CASSLAPGTAEETQYF. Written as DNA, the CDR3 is TGTGCCAGCAGCTTAGCCCCCGGGACAGCAGAAGAGACCCAGTACTTC. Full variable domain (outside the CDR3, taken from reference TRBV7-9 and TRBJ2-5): DTGVSQNPRHKITKRGQNVTFRCDPISEHNRLYWYRQTLGQGPEFLTYFQNEAQLEKSRLLSDRFSAERPKGSFSTLEIQRTEQGDSAMYLCASSLAPGTAEETQYFGPGTRLLVL.

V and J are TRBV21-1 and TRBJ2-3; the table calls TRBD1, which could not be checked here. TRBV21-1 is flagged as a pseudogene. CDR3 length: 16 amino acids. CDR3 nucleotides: TGTGCCAGCAGCAAAGGGGCCAGGTCTAGCACAGATACGCAGTATTTT. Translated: CASSKGARSSTDTQYF.

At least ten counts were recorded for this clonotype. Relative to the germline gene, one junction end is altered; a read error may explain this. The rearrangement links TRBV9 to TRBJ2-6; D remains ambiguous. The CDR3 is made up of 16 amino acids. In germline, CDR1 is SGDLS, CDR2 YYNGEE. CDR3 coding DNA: TGCGCCAGCAGCCCAGGACCGAGCTCTGGGGCCAACGTCCTGACTTTC. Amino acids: CASSPGPSSGANVLTF.

The CDR3: CASSLAGGQYYNEQFF. The CDR3, as DNA: TGTGCCAGCAGCTTAGCCGGGGGGCAGTACTACAATGAGCAGTTCTTC. The chain recombines TRBV7-2 with TRBJ2-1; D is perhaps TRBD2 (7 bases). Deletions cut 0 bases from V and 3 bases from J, with 12 bases between. The CDR3 sequence is 16 residues long. Germline V gene lookup returns CDR1 SGHTA and CDR2 FQGNSA. The whole variable domain, remainder taken from reference TRBV7-2 and TRBJ2-1, is GAGVSQSPSNKVTEKGKDVELRCDPISGHTALYWYRQSLGQGLEFLIYFQGNSAPDKSGLPSDRFSAERTGGSVSTLTIQRTQQEDSAVYLCASSLAGGQYYNEQFFGPGTRLTVL.

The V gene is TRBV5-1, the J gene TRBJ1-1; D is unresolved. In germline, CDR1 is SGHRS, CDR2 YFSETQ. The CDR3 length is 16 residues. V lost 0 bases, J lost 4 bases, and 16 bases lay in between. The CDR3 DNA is TGCGCCAGCAGCTTGGCCGCGGCAGTCGGGATCACTGAAGCTTTCTTT. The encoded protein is CASSLAAAVGITEAFF.

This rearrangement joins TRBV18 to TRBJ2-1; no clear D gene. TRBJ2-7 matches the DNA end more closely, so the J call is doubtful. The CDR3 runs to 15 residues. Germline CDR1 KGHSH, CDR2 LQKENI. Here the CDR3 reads CASSPLDQLYNEQYF. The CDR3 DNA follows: TGTGCCAGCTCACCACTGGACCAACTTTACAATGAGCAGTACTTC.

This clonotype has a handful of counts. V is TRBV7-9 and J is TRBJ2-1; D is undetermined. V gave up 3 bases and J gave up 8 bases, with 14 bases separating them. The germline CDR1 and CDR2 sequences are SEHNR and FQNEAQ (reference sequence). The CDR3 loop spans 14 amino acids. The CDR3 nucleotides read TGTGCCAGCAGCTTGAGAAGGTTAGGCGATGAGCAGTTCTTC. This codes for CASSLRRLGDEQFF.

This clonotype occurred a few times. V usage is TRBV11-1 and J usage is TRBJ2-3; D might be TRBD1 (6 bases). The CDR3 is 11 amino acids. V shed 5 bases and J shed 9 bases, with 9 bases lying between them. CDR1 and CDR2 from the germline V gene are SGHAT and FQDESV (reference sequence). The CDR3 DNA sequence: TGTGCCAGCAGCGGGGGCCGGACGCAGTATTTT. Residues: CASSGGRTQYF.

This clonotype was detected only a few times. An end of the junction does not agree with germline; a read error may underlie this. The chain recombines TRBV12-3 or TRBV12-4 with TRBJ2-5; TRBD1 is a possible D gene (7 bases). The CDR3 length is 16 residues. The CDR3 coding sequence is TGCGCCAGCAGTTTTTACGGAGGGGGCGACCAAGAGACCCAGTACTTC. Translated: CASSFYGGGDQETQYF.

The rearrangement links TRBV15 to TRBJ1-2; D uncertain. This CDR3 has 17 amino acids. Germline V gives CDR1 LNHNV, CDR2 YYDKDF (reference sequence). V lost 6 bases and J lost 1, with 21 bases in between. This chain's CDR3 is CATSIYPIVPDNYGYTF. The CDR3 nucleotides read TGTGCCACCAGTATTTACCCCATCGTTCCGGATAACTATGGCTACACCTTC.

CDR3 in amino acids: CASSADRIRAEKLFF. For the CDR3, the DNA is TGTGCCAGCAGCGCCGACAGGATTCGTGCTGAAAAACTGTTTTTT. V and J are TRBV7-9 and TRBJ1-4; maybe TRBD1 (6 bases). CDR3 size: 15 residues. Germline CDR1 is SEHNR and CDR2 is FQNEAQ (reference sequence). V was cut by 5 bases and J by 7 bases, with 17 bases left in between.

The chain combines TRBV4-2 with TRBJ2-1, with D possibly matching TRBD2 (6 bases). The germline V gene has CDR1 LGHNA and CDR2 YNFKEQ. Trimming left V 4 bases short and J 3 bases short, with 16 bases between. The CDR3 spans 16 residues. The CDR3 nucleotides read TGTGCCAGCAGCCCCTTCGTTTACGGGGGCTACAATGAGCAGTTCTTC. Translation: CASSPFVYGGYNEQFF.

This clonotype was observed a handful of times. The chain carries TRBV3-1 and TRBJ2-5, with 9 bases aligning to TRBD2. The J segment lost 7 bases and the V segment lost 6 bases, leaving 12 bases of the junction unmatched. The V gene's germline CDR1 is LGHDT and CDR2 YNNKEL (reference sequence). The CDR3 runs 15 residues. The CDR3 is CASSLKAGGHWTQYF. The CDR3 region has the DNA TGTGCCAGCAGTTTAAAGGCGGGGGGGCATTGGACCCAGTACTTC.

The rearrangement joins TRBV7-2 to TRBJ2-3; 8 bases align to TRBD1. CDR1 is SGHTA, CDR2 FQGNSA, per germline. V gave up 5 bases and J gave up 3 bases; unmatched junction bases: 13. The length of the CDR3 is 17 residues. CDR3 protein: CASSLQGTGVLTDTQYF. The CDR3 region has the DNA TGTGCCAGCAGCCTCCAGGGGACAGGAGTTCTTACAGATACGCAGTATTTT.

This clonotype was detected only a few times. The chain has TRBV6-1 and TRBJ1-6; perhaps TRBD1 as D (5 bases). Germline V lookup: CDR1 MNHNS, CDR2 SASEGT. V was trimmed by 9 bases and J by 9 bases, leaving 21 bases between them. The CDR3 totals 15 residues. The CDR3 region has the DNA TGTGCCAGTCACCGGGACCGCGGTAGCTCTTCACCCCTCCACTTT. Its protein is CASHRDRGSSSPLHF.